The 10 T cell receptor beta chains listed next were all sequenced from one sample in a study of blood T cells in healthy people across ages (dated by TCRdb to between 2014 and 2017). Library preparation was by 5' RACE. TCRdb shows the sequencer as Illumina HiSeq 2500. A second PCR of roughly 7 to 11 cycles was run with a J-beta primer mix and a sample-barcoded 5' primer. TCRdb reprocessed the public reads (quality trimming at Q25 with fastp, clone calling with MiXCR) and kept in-frame beta chains. Entries are consolidated by CDR3 protein sequence, retaining the most common genes and DNA. The sample table holds roughly 800,000 distinct CDR3 sequences, of which just under 25% were seen once. Clones ranked in the top ten supply more than 8% of the sample. The same sample was also used in a study of T cells of mothers and their children.

Sequencing was done on a sample of blood. Receptors were obtained from a boy aged 5-17 years in good health.

V gene TRBV6-5 combines with J gene TRBJ2-6; D tentatively fits TRBD1 or TRBD2 (6 bases each). Trimming removed 2 bases at V and 2 bases at J, with 13 bases between. Germline CDR1 and CDR2: MNHEY and SVGAGI. CDR3 length: 17 amino acids. The CDR3 loop is CASSYLSGGPGANVLTF. For the CDR3, the DNA is TGTGCCAGCAGTTACCTCTCCGGGGGCCCTGGGGCCAACGTCCTGACTTTC.

This clonotype was detected only a few times. The rearrangement uses TRBV5-5 and TRBJ2-1, with D hard to call. V lost 4 bases and J lost 6, with 8 bases in between. Germline assignment: CDR1 SGHKS and CDR2 YYEKEE (reference sequence). CDR3 length equals 12 residues. As DNA, the CDR3 is TGTGCCAGCAGCCTCCCTAGCAATGAGCAGTTCTTC. Translation: CASSLPSNEQFF.

This clonotype was detected only a few times. The V call is TRBV7-3, the J call TRBJ2-5; possible D gene TRBD1, 7 bases. CDR3 length: 15 amino acids. The V gene lost 5 bases and the J gene lost 3 bases, with 16 bases spanning the gap. Germline V lookup: CDR1 SGHTA, CDR2 FQGTGA. This CDR3 reads CASSPRGTLEETQYF. DNA of the CDR3: TGTGCCAGCAGCCCCAGGGGGACTTTAGAAGAGACCCAGTACTTC. The full variable domain, in which reference TRBV7-3 and TRBJ2-5 provide the parts outside the CDR3, is GAGVSQTPSNKVTEKGKYVELRCDPISGHTALYWYRQSLGQGPEFLIYFQGTGAADDSGLPNDRFFAVRPEGSVSTLKIQRTERGDSAVYLCASSPRGTLEETQYFGPGTRLLVL.

About this clonotype: Lacking the conserved final phenylalanine or tryptophan, this CDR3 likely reflects a read error. The rearrangement links TRBV9 to TRBJ2-5; 8 bases fit TRBD2. With V trimmed by 3 bases and J by 5 bases, 15 bases remained unmatched. This CDR3 has 17 residues. Germline assignment: CDR1 SGDLS and CDR2 YYNGEE. CDR3 DNA: TGTGCCAGCAGCGACGTGGGACTAGGGAGAGGGCAGGAGACCCAGTACCTC. This gives the protein CASSDVGLGRGQETQYL.

CDR3 region: CASSLKTSGDTDTQYF. The CDR3 DNA reads TGTGCCAGCAGTCTTAAGACTAGCGGTGACACAGATACGCAGTATTTT. The chain has TRBV2 and TRBJ2-3; the match to TRBD2 covers 9 bases. The germline CDR1 and CDR2 sequences are SNHLY and FYNNEI. Trimming took 5 bases from V and 2 from J; bases not matched to a gene: 8. This CDR3 has 16 amino acids.

This clonotype was seen a handful of times. The J gene is TRBJ1-2, the V gene TRBV21-1; the table assigns TRBD1, which was not confirmed against the DNA. TRBV21-1 is classified as a pseudogene. The CDR3 runs 17 residues. In DNA form, the CDR3 reads TGTGCCAGCATAATGGCCGGGACAGGGGAGGGTCTTTTCAGCTACACCTTC. This encodes CASIMAGTGEGLFSYTF.

V gene TRBV15 combines with J gene TRBJ2-7; D gene uncertain. Looked up from germline, CDR1 is LNHNV and CDR2 is YYDKDF (reference sequence). CDR3 length: 13 amino acids. The germline V and J ends were trimmed by 0 bases and 5 bases, with 8 bases remaining between them. The DNA of the CDR3 is TGTGCCACCAGCAGAGATAGAAGGGACGAGCAGTACTTC. Amino acid sequence: CATSRDRRDEQYF.

This clonotype showed up just a few times. The chain employs TRBV4-3 and TRBJ1-5; weak D call: TRBD1 (5 bases). The CDR3 is 16 residues long. Germline V gene lookup returns CDR1 LGHNA and CDR2 YSLEER. Deletions cut 0 bases from V and 4 bases from J, with 13 bases between. DNA of the CDR3: TGCGCCAGCAGCCAAGATCGGGGGGACGGAAATCAGCCCCAGCATTTT. Its protein is CASSQDRGDGNQPQHF.

This clonotype was seen only a few times. CDR3 protein: CSARVSTSGSFNEQFF. In DNA, the CDR3 is TGCAGTGCTAGAGTGTCGACTAGCGGGAGCTTCAATGAGCAGTTCTTC. This chain links TRBV20-1 with TRBJ2-1; TRBD2 matches at 12 bases. Germline CDR1 is DFQATT and CDR2 is SNEGSKA (reference sequence). Trimming at V came to 1 base and at J to 6 bases, leaving 7 bases not matched to a gene. There are 16 residues in the CDR3.

The chain has TRBV5-1 and TRBJ2-1, with 11 bases matching TRBD2. CDR1 and CDR2 from the germline V gene are SGHRS and YFSETQ. The V and J ends lost 0 bases and 9 bases, in that order; junction bases with no gene match: 14. The CDR3 runs 18 residues. The CDR3 sequence: CASSLGDWQWLAGGEQFF. CDR3 in DNA: TGCGCCAGCAGCTTGGGAGATTGGCAGTGGCTAGCGGGAGGTGAGCAGTTCTTC.